The 21 T cell receptor beta chains listed next were all sequenced from one sample in a study of cytomegalovirus exposure and HLA in healthy donors. Sequenced by immunoSEQ multiplex PCR; TCRdb stores in-frame clones only, minus some. The sample lists more than 300,000 clones, more than 80% seen once, with 0.75% to 0.85% in the top ten. The sequencing input was PBMCs. Receptors originate from a woman younger than 35 in good health and CMV-seronegative.

The chain is built from TRBV15 and TRBJ2-2, with D uncertain. The CDR3 runs 15 residues. The V gene lost 0 bases and the J gene lost 6 bases, with 11 bases spanning the gap. Germline assignment: CDR1 LNHNV and CDR2 YYDKDF (reference sequence). The CDR3 DNA is TGTGCCACCAGCAGAGATCCCGGGTATGCCGGGGAGCTGTTTTTT. The encoded protein is CATSRDPGYAGELFF.

A few counts support this clone. The chain is built from TRBV27 and TRBJ1-2, with D uncertain. Germline CDR1 is MNHEY and CDR2 is SMNVEV (reference sequence). Trimming left V 7 bases short and J 4 bases short, with 10 bases between. CDR3 size: 12 residues. The CDR3 DNA reads as TGTGCCAGCAAAGCGGGAGGCTATGGCTACACCTTC. This codes for CASKAGGYGYTF.

The genes are TRBV28 and TRBJ2-7; 10 nucleotides match TRBD1. CDR1 is MDHEN and CDR2 is SYDVKM in the germline V gene. This CDR3 has 14 amino acids. V was pared by 4 bases and J by 3 bases, with 3 bases of the junction left unmatched. CDR3 in DNA: TGTGCCAGCAGTTCCCGGGACAGGGGCTACGAGCAGTACTTC. This translates into CASSSRDRGYEQYF.

The chain joins TRBV15 to TRBJ2-7; a possible D gene is TRBD2 (5 bases). The V end was cut by 3 bases, the J end by 3 bases, with 18 bases between. The CDR3 is made up of 16 amino acids. Germline CDR1 reads LNHNV; CDR2 reads YYDKDF (reference sequence). CDR3 DNA: TGTGCCACCAGCAGCCCCGGAGGAGAGGGAAGCTACGAGCAGTACTTC. Translating it yields CATSSPGGEGSYEQYF. The full variable domain, completed using reference TRBV15 and TRBJ2-7, is DAMVIQNPRYQVTQFGKPVTLSCSQTLNHNVMYWYQQKSSQAPKLLFHYYDKDFNNEADTPDNFQSRRPNTSFCFLDIRSPGLGDTAMYLCATSSPGGEGSYEQYFGPGTRLTVT.

The V and J genes are TRBV15 and TRBJ2-1, with 15 bases lining up with TRBD2. CDR1 and CDR2 from the germline V gene are LNHNV and YYDKDF (reference sequence). The length of the CDR3 is 18 residues. The ends lost 2 bases at V and 4 bases at J; junction bases unmatched: 6. The chain's CDR3 is CATSRLGTSGGNYNEQFF. CDR3 bases: TGTGCCACCAGCAGATTAGGGACTAGCGGGGGGAATTACAATGAGCAGTTCTTC.

The J gene is TRBJ2-2, the V gene TRBV7-6; TRBD2 might be the D (5 bases). V lost 1 base and J lost 6, with 24 bases in between. Germline CDR1 reads SGHVS; CDR2 reads FNYEAQ. CDR3 length equals 19 residues. The DNA for the CDR3 is TGTGCCAGCAGCTTAGAAGTGCTGGGAGTCGACCGTAGCCCCGGGGAGCTGTTTTTT. Its protein is CASSLEVLGVDRSPGELFF.

The CDR3 region is CASSLAPSGRLDEQFF. The CDR3 region has the DNA TGTGCCAGCAGCTTAGCACCTAGCGGGAGATTGGATGAGCAGTTCTTC. The genes are TRBV7-6 and TRBJ2-1, with 10 nucleotides matching TRBD2. Germline V CDR1 and CDR2: SGHVS, FNYEAQ. J gave up 8 bases and V 0 bases, and 7 bases lay outside the gene matches. This CDR3 is built from 16 residues.

The CDR3 protein is CSVVLAGGEGYTF. The CDR3 bases are TGCAGCGTTGTGTTAGCGGGGGGCGAAGGCTACACCTTC. The chain links TRBV29-1 to TRBJ1-2; weak D call: TRBD1 (6 bases). Between the trimmed V and J ends, which lost 4 bases and 8 bases, there was a span of 17 bases. Germline assignment: CDR1 SQVTM and CDR2 ANQGSEA. There are 13 residues in the CDR3.

The chain has TRBV11-2 and TRBJ2-2; the match to TRBD1 covers 8 bases. This CDR3 spans 18 amino acids. Unmatched junction bases numbered 10, after V lost 3 bases and J lost 1 base. The germline V gene has CDR1 SGHAT and CDR2 FQNNGV. CDR3 region: CASSFSPTGDKNTGELFF. The CDR3 DNA reads as TGTGCCAGCAGCTTCTCCCCGACAGGGGATAAGAACACCGGGGAGCTGTTTTTT.

This clone was observed a single time. The chain employs TRBV15 and TRBJ1-1; perhaps TRBD1 as D (5 bases). This CDR3 region has 14 residues. CDR1 is LNHNV, CDR2 YYDKDF, per germline (reference sequence). V was cut by 0 bases and J by 11 bases, with 16 bases left in between. The CDR3: CATSRDGSGREAFF. The DNA of the CDR3 is TGTGCCACCAGCAGAGATGGCTCAGGGAGGGAGGCTTTCTTT.

The rearrangement uses TRBV5-4 and TRBJ2-3; the D is unclear. The CDR3 totals 13 residues. The germline V gene encodes CDR1 SGHNT and CDR2 YYREEE (reference sequence). The V and J ends lost 2 bases and 4 bases respectively, with 8 bases between them. Here the CDR3 reads CASSFLVADTQYF. The DNA for the CDR3 is TGTGCCAGCAGCTTCTTAGTCGCAGATACGCAGTATTTT.

A single count supports this clone. The V and J genes are TRBV10-3 and TRBJ2-3, with 9 bases aligning to TRBD2. CDR1 is ENHRY, CDR2 SYGVKD, per germline. The J segment lost 2 bases and the V segment lost 10 bases, leaving 7 bases of the junction unmatched. This CDR3 has 14 residues. Written as DNA, the CDR3 is TGTGCCACAGACCCGGGACTAGCCACAGATACGCAGTATTTT. This translates into CATDPGLATDTQYF.

The chain joins TRBV4-3 to TRBJ2-6; TRBD1 agrees at 7 bases. Germline CDR1 LGHNA, CDR2 YSLEER. The junction had 4 bases not matched to a gene; V was cut back by 4 bases and J by 4 bases. The CDR3 extends over 15 amino acids. The CDR3 region is CASSRDRSGANVLTF. The CDR3 DNA follows: TGCGCCAGCAGCCGGGACAGATCCGGGGCCAACGTCCTGACTTTC.

The rearrangement uses TRBV6-5 and TRBJ1-2; 9 bases match TRBD1. Germline CDR1 and CDR2: MNHEY and SVGAGI. CDR3 size: 13 residues. J gave up 8 bases and V 4 bases, and 5 bases lay outside the gene matches. As DNA, the CDR3 is TGTGCCAGCAGTTTACAGGGGGCGACGGGCTACACCTTC. Translating it yields CASSLQGATGYTF.

This chain uses TRBV5-1 with TRBJ1-5; 8 bases line up with TRBD1. This CDR3 has 15 residues. With V trimmed by 1 base and J by 7 bases, 7 bases remained unmatched. Germline lookup yields CDR1 SGHRS and CDR2 YFSETQ. The CDR3 reads CASSLTTGDMQPQHF. In DNA, the CDR3 is TGCGCCAGCAGCTTGACGACAGGGGACATGCAGCCCCAGCATTTT.

The chain carries TRBV2 and TRBJ1-3; the D is unclear. This CDR3 is 14 amino acids long. V was trimmed by 2 bases and J by 3 bases, leaving 8 bases between them. Germline CDR1 and CDR2: SNHLY and FYNNEI. The CDR3 nucleotides read TGTGCCAGCAGTGAACTGACATATGGAAACACCATATATTTT. Translation: CASSELTYGNTIYF.

This chain joins TRBV19 and TRBJ1-4, with D uncertain. This CDR3 contains 14 residues. Germline-derived CDR1 and CDR2 are LNHDA and SQIVND (reference sequence). V was cut by 1 base and J by 2 bases, with 5 bases left in between. CDR3 amino acids: CASSIGQTNEKLFF. The CDR3 DNA sequence: TGTGCCAGTAGTATAGGTCAGACTAATGAAAAACTGTTTTTT. The full variable domain, its missing parts supplied by reference TRBV19 and TRBJ1-4, is DGGITQSPKYLFRKEGQNVTLSCEQNLNHDAMYWYRQDPGQGLRLIYYSQIVNDFQKGDIAEGYSVSREKKESFPLTVTSAQKNPTAFYLCASSIGQTNEKLFFGSGTQLSVL.

The V and J genes are TRBV6-4 and TRBJ1-2, with D maybe TRBD1 (5 bases). Between the trimmed V and J ends, which lost 9 bases and 3 bases, there was a span of 17 bases. Germline V gene lookup returns CDR1 MRHNA and CDR2 SNTAGT. The CDR3 loop spans 14 amino acids. CDR3 bases: TGTGCCAGAGCAAAGGAAGGGGCGTACTATGGCTACACCTTC. It yields the protein CARAKEGAYYGYTF.

The rearrangement joins TRBV6-6 to TRBJ2-7; D perhaps matches TRBD2 (6 bases). Germline CDR1 and CDR2: MNHNY and SVGAGI (reference sequence). The CDR3 totals 13 residues. The V gene lost 5 bases and the J gene lost 6 bases, with 14 bases spanning the gap. The CDR3 nucleotides are TGTGCCAGCAGTAACCGGCCCGGGGGCGAGCAGTACTTC. The encoded protein is CASSNRPGGEQYF.

The chain uses TRBV5-4 and TRBJ2-1; TRBD2 matches 7 bases. Losses at the gene ends were 2 bases for V and 1 base for J; bases not matched to a gene: 3. Germline loops: CDR1 SGHNT, CDR2 YYREEE (reference sequence). CDR3 length: 15 amino acids. The CDR3 DNA sequence: TGTGCCAGCAGCTTAAGCGGGACTTCCTACAATGAGCAGTTCTTC. This codes for CASSLSGTSYNEQFF.

The V call is TRBV4-3, the J call TRBJ2-1; TRBD2 matches 14 bases. From germline, CDR1 is LGHNA and CDR2 YSLEER. Trimming at V came to 1 base and at J to 8 bases, leaving 1 base not matched to a gene. This CDR3 is 15 amino acids long. The CDR3 protein is CASSQAGLAGDEQFF. Here the CDR3 DNA reads TGCGCCAGCAGCCAAGCGGGACTAGCGGGGGATGAGCAGTTCTTC.